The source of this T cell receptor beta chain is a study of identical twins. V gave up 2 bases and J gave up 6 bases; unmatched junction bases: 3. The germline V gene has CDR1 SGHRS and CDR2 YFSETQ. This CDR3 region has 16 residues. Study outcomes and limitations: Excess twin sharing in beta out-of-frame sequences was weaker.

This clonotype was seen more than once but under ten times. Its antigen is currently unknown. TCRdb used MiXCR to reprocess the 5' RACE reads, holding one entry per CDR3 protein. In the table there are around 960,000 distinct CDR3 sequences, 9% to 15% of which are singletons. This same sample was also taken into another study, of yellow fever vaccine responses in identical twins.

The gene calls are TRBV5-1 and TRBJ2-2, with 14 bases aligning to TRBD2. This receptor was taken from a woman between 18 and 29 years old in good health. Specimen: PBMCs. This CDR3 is CASSFGLAGGAGELFF. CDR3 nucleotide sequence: TGCGCCAGCAGCTTTGGACTAGCGGGAGGTGCCGGGGAGCTGTTTTTT.